This paragraph covers one T cell receptor beta chain sequence. The antigen is undetermined. This sample is part of a study of T cells after yellow fever vaccination. Whole-study results and caveats: A minor fraction of clonotypes spanned both CD4 and CD8 compartments. Reappearance after the booster was observed for most primary-vaccination clones (about 96% CD4, about 86% CD8).

In making TCR cDNA, 5'RACE template switching added a universal primer site and UMIs to it. Each CDR3 protein is one row after TCRdb ran MiXCR on the 5' RACE reads. The table lists 150,000 to 200,000 distinct CDR3 sequences, approximately 10% of them singletons. Trimming pared 4 bases from V and 7 bases from J, leaving 10 bases between. Per the germline V gene, CDR1 is SNHLY and CDR2 is FYNNEI. This CDR3 has 13 amino acids. The J gene is TRBJ1-4, the V gene TRBV2; D gene unclear. This clonotype was obtained from a man between 18 and 29 years old who received the YFV17D yellow fever vaccine. The material was CD8+ T cells sorted from PBMCs, obtained 15 days after the yellow fever booster vaccination. The CDR3 DNA reads as TGTGCCAGCAGTGTCCGACAAGTTGAAAAACTGTTTTTT. Translation: CASSVRQVEKLFF.